Sequencing of this T cell receptor (beta chain) was carried out in a study of T cell repertoires in cytomegalovirus infection (dated by TCRdb to the late 2010s). Context from the whole study: Donor HLA type was relevant to the analysis, as public TCR beta signatures indicated carriage of CMV infection together with the matching HLA type.

What the research found in general, with its limitations: The ex vivo response was dominated by HLA-C-restricted CMV-specific TCR beta clonotypes, which also provided the single most frequent clonotype in two of eight donors. Carriers of CMV infection plus the relevant HLA type were discriminated by the cumulative frequency of public TCR beta family members in the study cohort and in an independent roughly 380-donor cohort.

This clonotype was seen many times. Its antigen remains unidentified. The sample holds no much larger clone one base away, and base qualities are not on file. The sequencer listed for this sample is Illumina HiSeq 1500. The public reads were run again by TCRdb, first through fastp at Q25 and then through MiXCR, and only productive beta chains were kept. Identical CDR3 protein sequences are pooled into one entry, listed with their most common genes and DNA. This sample lists 500,000 to 600,000 distinct CDR3 sequences; approximately 16% were detected once. The ten largest account for around 25% of the sample. The CDR3 runs 16 residues from the cysteine to the phenylalanine. The kept DNA is CDR3 alone, 48 bases in frame from the first base. The germline V gene (reference sequence) yields SEHNR for CDR1 and FQNEAQ for CDR2. V drops 5 bases and J drops 8 bases, leaving 21 bases in between.

The V and J genes are TRBV7-9 and TRBJ1-4; a tentative D call is TRBD1 (5 bases match). The sample was CD8+ T cells from PBMCs. The clonotype comes from a human donor in good health (CMV status not recorded). Some clones in this sample may be carry-over from other donors' samples. Read as DNA, the sequence is TGTGCCAGCAGCACCAACAGGAGAGGTTCGCGCGAAAAACTGTTTTTT. Its protein reads: CASSTNRRGSREKLFF. The variable domain in full, with residues beyond the CDR3 obtained from the reference TRBV7-9 and TRBJ1-4 genes, is DTGVSQNPRHKITKRGQNVTFRCDPISEHNRLYWYRQTLGQGPEFLTYFQNEAQLEKSRLLSDRFSAERPKGSFSTLEIQRTEQGDSAMYLCASSTNRRGSREKLFFGSGTQLSVL.